The 14 T cell receptor beta chains given below trace back to one sample, sequenced in a study of T cell responses to AZD1222 COVID-19 vaccine. Produced via immunoSEQ multiplex PCR; TCRdb's table is partial and in-frame only. The sample lists some 140,000 clones; more than 90% were seen once. Sequenced material: peripheral blood, taken on day 0 of AZD1222 vaccination. The receptors come from an adult in good health.

The chain employs TRBV3-1 (or the pseudogene TRBV3-2) and TRBJ1-6; TRBD1 matches 9 bases. Germline V CDR1 and CDR2: LGHDT, YNNKEL (reference sequence). After removal of 3 bases from V and 7 bases from J, the junction contained 4 bases not matched to a gene. CDR3 size: 15 residues. The CDR3 loop is CASSHPQGANSPLHF. The CDR3 nucleotides are TGTGCCAGCAGCCACCCACAGGGGGCCAATTCACCCCTCCACTTT.

This clone came up once. The chain carries TRBV6-5 and TRBJ1-5; D call uncertain. V was shortened by 8 bases and J by 3 bases, with 14 bases between the two germline ends. Germline V gene data show CDR1 as MNHEY and CDR2 as SVGAGI. There are 14 residues in the CDR3. CDR3 nucleotide sequence: TGTGCCAGCCGCCCAAGGGCTCTCAATCAGCCCCAGCATTTT. Protein product: CASRPRALNQPQHF.

The chain combines TRBV19 with TRBJ2-4; 9 nucleotides line up with TRBD2. Germline V gene data show CDR1 as LNHDA and CDR2 as SQIVND (reference sequence). The V and J ends lost 3 bases and 4 bases, in that order; junction bases with no gene match: 4. This CDR3 has 15 amino acids. The CDR3 spells CASSMIAGVKNIQYF. In DNA form, the CDR3 reads TGTGCCAGTAGTATGATAGCGGGAGTTAAAAACATTCAGTACTTC.

The rearrangement links TRBV4-1 to TRBJ2-1; the match to TRBD2 covers 8 bases. The CDR3 covers 14 residues. The V segment lost 3 bases and the J segment 3 bases; nucleotides outside the gene matches: 1. Germline V gene sequence: CDR1 MGHRA, CDR2 YSYEKL. The CDR3 DNA sequence: TGCGCCAGCAGCCAGGGACTAGGCTACAATGAGCAGTTCTTC. Its translation is CASSQGLGYNEQFF.

In its sample, this clone was seen a few times. The rearrangement joins TRBV29-1 to TRBJ2-1; D assignment may be TRBD1 or TRBD2 (5 bases each). The V and J ends lost 6 bases and 3 bases respectively, with 9 bases between them. The CDR3 sequence is 12 residues long. Germline loops: CDR1 SQVTM, CDR2 ANQGSEA. The DNA of the CDR3 is TGCAGCGTATCTGGGGGCTACAATGAGCAGTTCTTC. This sequence encodes CSVSGGYNEQFF.

This chain links TRBV10-3 with TRBJ1-3; D may be TRBD1 (6 bases). Germline CDR1 and CDR2: ENHRY and SYGVKD. Trimming left V 11 bases short and J 2 bases short, with 16 bases between. The CDR3 loop spans 14 amino acids. This CDR3 reads CAACTGGTGNTIYF. CDR3 in DNA: TGTGCCGCCTGTACCGGGGGCACTGGAAACACCATATATTTT.

This chain connects TRBV30 to TRBJ2-6; 12 bases line up with TRBD1. This CDR3 is 16 amino acids long. V was clipped by 2 bases and J by 2 bases; unmatched bases: 1. From germline, CDR1 is GTSNPN and CDR2 SVGIG (reference sequence). Here the CDR3 reads CAWSWDRGPGANVLTF. For the CDR3, the DNA is TGTGCCTGGAGTTGGGACAGGGGGCCTGGGGCCAACGTCCTGACTTTC.

The chain uses TRBV30 and TRBJ2-7; a possible D gene is TRBD2 (5 bases). Trimming shortened V by 0 bases and J by 2 bases, and 11 bases separated the two germline ends. Germline CDR1 and CDR2: GTSNPN and SVGIG (reference sequence). The CDR3 has 14 amino acids. This chain's CDR3 is CAWSVPGNPYEQYF. CDR3 nucleotides: TGTGCCTGGAGTGTACCCGGGAACCCCTACGAGCAGTACTTC.

This chain links TRBV9 with TRBJ1-2; D uncertain. This CDR3 has 13 residues. Trimming pared 3 bases from V and 4 bases from J, leaving 10 bases between. Germline-derived CDR1 and CDR2 are SGDLS and YYNGEE. The CDR3 DNA sequence: TGTGCCAGCAGCGCGGGTGGAAGCTATGGCTACACCTTC. This sequence encodes CASSAGGSYGYTF.

V usage is TRBV19 and J usage is TRBJ1-2; D not certain. This CDR3 comprises 14 residues. The V gene's germline CDR1 is LNHDA and CDR2 SQIVND (reference sequence). The ends were cut back, 5 bases at V and 3 bases at J, with 13 bases in the middle. CDR3 sequence (DNA): TGTGCCAGTAGTCCGGTCCCCGACTACTATGGCTACACCTTC. Encoded protein: CASSPVPDYYGYTF. The full variable domain, with the rest looked up from reference TRBV19 and TRBJ1-2, is DGGITQSPKYLFRKEGQNVTLSCEQNLNHDAMYWYRQDPGQGLRLIYYSQIVNDFQKGDIAEGYSVSREKKESFPLTVTSAQKNPTAFYLCASSPVPDYYGYTFGSGTRLTVV.

The chain carries TRBV11-2 and TRBJ2-7; D may be TRBD1 (7 bases). The ends were cut back, 6 bases at V and 1 base at J, with 13 bases in the middle. CDR1 and CDR2 from the germline V gene are SGHAT and FQNNGV. CDR3 length: 14 amino acids. CDR3 DNA: TGTGCCAGCAGTCCCTCAGGGGGGTCCTACGAGCAGTACTTC. Protein sequence: CASSPSGGSYEQYF.

The V and J genes are TRBV5-4 and TRBJ2-2; possibly TRBD1 for D (5 bases). The CDR3 length is 15 residues. V was trimmed by 0 bases and J by 3 bases, leaving 9 bases between them. CDR1 is SGHNT, CDR2 YYREEE, per germline (reference sequence). CDR3: CASSLGTRDTGELFF. CDR3 bases: TGTGCCAGCAGCTTGGGGACACGGGACACCGGGGAGCTGTTTTTT.

This clone has just one count. J is TRBJ1-1 and V is TRBV5-6; 9 bases match TRBD1. Looked up from germline, CDR1 is SGHDT and CDR2 is YYEEEE. Trimming at V came to 4 bases and at J to 2 bases, leaving 9 bases not matched to a gene. This CDR3 has 16 amino acids. For the CDR3, the DNA is TGTGCCAGCAGCCGGCACCACAGGGGGCCAAACACTGAAGCTTTCTTT. As protein: CASSRHHRGPNTEAFF.

V usage is TRBV5-5 and J usage is TRBJ1-2; D call uncertain. The CDR3 covers 15 residues. V was pared by 0 bases and J by 7 bases, with 16 bases between. Germline lookup yields CDR1 SGHKS and CDR2 YYEKEE (reference sequence). For the CDR3, the DNA is TGTGCCAGCAGCTTGGATCCAGGTGGGAGTACTGGCTACACCTTC. It codes for CASSLDPGGSTGYTF.